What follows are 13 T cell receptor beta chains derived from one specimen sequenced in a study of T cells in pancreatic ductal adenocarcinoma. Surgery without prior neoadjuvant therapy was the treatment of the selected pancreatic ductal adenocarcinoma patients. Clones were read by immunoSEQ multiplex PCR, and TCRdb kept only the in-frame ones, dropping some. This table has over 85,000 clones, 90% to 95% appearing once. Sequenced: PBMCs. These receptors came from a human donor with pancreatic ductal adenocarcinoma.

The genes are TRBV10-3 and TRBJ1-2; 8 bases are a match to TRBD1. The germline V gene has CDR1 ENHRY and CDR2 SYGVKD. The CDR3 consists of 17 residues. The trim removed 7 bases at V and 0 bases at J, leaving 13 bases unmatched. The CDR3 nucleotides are TGTGCCATCAAGGGTACGGACAGGGTGTTAGCTAACTATGGCTACACCTTC. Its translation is CAIKGTDRVLANYGYTF.

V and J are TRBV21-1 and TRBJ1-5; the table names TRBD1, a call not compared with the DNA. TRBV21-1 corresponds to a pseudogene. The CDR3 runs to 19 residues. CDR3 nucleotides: TGTGCCAGCAGCAAAGTGAGGACAGGGGGCCCTCGGGACAATCAGCCCCAGCATTTT. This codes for CASSKVRTGGPRDNQPQHF.

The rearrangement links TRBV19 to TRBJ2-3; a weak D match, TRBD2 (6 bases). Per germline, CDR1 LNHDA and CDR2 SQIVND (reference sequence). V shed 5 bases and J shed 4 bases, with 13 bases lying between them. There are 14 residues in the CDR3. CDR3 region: CASSEGGRADTQYF. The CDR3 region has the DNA TGTGCCAGTAGTGAGGGAGGACGGGCAGATACGCAGTATTTT.

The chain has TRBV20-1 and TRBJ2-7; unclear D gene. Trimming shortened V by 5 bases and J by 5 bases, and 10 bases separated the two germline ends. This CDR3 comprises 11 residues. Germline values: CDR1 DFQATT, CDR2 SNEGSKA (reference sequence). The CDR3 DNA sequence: TGCAGTGCTCCCCTTCGGGACGAGCAGTACTTC. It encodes CSAPLRDEQYF.

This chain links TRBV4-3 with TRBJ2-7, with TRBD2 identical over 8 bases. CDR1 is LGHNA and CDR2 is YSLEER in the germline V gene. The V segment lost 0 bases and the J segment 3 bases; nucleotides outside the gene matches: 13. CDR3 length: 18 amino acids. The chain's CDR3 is CASSQDPRGVAGFYEQYF. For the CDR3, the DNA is TGCGCCAGCAGCCAAGATCCGCGGGGGGTAGCGGGTTTCTACGAGCAGTACTTC.

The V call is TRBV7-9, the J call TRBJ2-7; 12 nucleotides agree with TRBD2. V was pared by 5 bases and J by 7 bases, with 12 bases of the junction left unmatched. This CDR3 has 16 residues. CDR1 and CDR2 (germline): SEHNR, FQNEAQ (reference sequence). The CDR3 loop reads CASSALAGGGLDEQYF. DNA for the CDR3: TGTGCCAGCAGCGCACTAGCGGGAGGAGGTCTCGATGAGCAGTACTTC.

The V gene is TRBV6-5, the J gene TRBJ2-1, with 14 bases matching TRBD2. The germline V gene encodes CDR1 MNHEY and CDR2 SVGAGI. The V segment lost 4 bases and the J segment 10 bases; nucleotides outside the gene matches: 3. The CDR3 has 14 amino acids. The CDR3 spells CASSSGTSGREQFF. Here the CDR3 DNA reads TGTGCCAGCAGTTCCGGGACTAGCGGGAGAGAGCAGTTCTTC.

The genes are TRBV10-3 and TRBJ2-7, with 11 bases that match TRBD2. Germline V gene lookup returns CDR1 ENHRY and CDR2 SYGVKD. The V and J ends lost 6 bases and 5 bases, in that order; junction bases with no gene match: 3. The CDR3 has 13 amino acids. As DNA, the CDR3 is TGTGCCATCAGAATGGGACTAGCGGACGAGCAGTACTTC. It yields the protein CAIRMGLADEQYF.

The CDR3 sequence: CASSSGQGLYEQYF. The CDR3 bases are TGTGCCAGCAGCTCCGGACAGGGCCTATACGAGCAGTACTTC. This rearrangement joins TRBV28 to TRBJ2-7; 8 bases are shared with TRBD1. This CDR3 comprises 14 residues. Germline CDR1 is MDHEN and CDR2 is SYDVKM. The V segment lost 6 bases and the J segment 4 bases; nucleotides outside the gene matches: 8.

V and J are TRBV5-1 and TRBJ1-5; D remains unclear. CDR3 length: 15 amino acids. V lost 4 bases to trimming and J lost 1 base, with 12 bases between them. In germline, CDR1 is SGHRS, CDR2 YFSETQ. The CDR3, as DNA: TGCGCCAGCAGCACCGGAGCGGGGAGCAATCAGCCCCAGCATTTT. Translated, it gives CASSTGAGSNQPQHF.

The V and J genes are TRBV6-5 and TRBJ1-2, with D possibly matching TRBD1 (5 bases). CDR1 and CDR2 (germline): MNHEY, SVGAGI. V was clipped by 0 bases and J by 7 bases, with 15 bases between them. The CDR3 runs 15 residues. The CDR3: CASSYSMSGGSGYTF. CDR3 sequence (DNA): TGTGCCAGCAGTTACTCGATGAGCGGGGGTTCTGGCTACACCTTC.

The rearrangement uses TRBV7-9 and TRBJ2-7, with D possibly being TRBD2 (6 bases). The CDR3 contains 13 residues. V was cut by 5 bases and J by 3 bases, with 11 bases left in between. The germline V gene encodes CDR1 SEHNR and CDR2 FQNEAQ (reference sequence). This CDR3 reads CASSPGLNYEQYF. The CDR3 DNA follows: TGTGCCAGCAGCCCGGGACTGAACTACGAGCAGTACTTC.

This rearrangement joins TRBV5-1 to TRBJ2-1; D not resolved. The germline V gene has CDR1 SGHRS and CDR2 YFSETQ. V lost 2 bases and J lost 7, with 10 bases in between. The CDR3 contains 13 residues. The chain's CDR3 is CASSFSDINEQFF. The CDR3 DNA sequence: TGCGCCAGCAGCTTCTCCGACATAAATGAGCAGTTCTTC.